This note documents a single TCR beta chain sequence. As yet, its antigen is unknown. There are 12 residues in the CDR3. Deletions cut 10 bases from V and 3 bases from J, with 13 bases between. Germline lookup yields CDR1 MNHNY and CDR2 SVGAGI (reference sequence). Primed by a sample-barcoded 5' primer and a J-beta primer mix, a second PCR proceeded for 7 to 11 cycles. TCRdb re-called the 5' RACE reads with MiXCR, one entry per CDR3 protein. The sample has hundreds of thousands of distinct CDR3 sequences; more than 45% are singletons. The sample belongs to a study of blood T cells in healthy people across ages. Notes on the study in general: Strong correlation existed between TCR beta diversity and naive T cell percentage.

This receptor was taken from a man aged 25-45 years in good health. The sequenced sample consisted of blood. The J gene is TRBJ2-7, the V gene TRBV6-6; possibly TRBD1 or TRBD2 for D (6 bases each). CDR3 nucleotide sequence: TGTGCCACCGGGGGCCCTGGCTACGAGCAGTACTTC. Its translation is CATGGPGYEQYF.